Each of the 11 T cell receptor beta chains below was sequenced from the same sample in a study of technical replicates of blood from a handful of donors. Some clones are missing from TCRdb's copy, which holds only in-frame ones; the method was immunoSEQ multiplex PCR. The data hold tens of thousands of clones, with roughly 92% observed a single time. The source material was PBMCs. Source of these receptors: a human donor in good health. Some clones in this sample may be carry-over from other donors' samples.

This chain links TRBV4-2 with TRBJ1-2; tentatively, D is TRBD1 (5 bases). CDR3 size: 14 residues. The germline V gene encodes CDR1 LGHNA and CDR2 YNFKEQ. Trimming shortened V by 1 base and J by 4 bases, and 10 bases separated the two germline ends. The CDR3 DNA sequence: TGTGCCAGCAGCCAAGGCAGGGAACCCTATGGCTACACCTTC. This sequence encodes CASSQGREPYGYTF.

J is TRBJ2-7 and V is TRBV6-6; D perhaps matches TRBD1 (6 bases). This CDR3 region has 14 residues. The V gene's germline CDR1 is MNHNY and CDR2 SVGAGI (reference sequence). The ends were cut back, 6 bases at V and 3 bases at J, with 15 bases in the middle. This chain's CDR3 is CASRNRDINYEQYF. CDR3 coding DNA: TGTGCCAGCAGAAACCGGGACATAAACTACGAGCAGTACTTC.

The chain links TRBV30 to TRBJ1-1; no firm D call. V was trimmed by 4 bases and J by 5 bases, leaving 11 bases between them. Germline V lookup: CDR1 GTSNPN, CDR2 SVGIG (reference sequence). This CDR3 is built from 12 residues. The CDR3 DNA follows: TGTGCCTGGATCGGTGGCGGGACTGAAGCTTTCTTT. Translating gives CAWIGGGTEAFF.

In DNA form, the CDR3 reads TGTGCCAGCAGCTCATCTGTCGGTTTGGGCTACACCTTC. Encoded protein: CASSSSVGLGYTF. The chain couples TRBV7-9 to TRBJ1-2, with D unresolved. Looked up from germline, CDR1 is SEHNR and CDR2 is FQNEAQ (reference sequence). The CDR3 spans 13 residues. Between the trimmed V and J ends, which lost 4 bases and 8 bases, there was a span of 14 bases.

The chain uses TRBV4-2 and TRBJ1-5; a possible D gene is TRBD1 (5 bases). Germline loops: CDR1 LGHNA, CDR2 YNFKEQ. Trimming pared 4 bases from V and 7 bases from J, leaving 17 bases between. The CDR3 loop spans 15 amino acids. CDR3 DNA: TGTGCCAGCAGCCCAGGGACCGGGAGCTGGCAGCCCCAGCATTTT. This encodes CASSPGTGSWQPQHF.

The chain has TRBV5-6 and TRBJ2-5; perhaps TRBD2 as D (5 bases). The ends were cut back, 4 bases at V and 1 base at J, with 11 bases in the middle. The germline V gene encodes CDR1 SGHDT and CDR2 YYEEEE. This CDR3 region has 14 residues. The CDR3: CASSQRWPQETQYF. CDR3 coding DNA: TGTGCCAGCAGCCAGCGGTGGCCCCAAGAGACCCAGTACTTC.

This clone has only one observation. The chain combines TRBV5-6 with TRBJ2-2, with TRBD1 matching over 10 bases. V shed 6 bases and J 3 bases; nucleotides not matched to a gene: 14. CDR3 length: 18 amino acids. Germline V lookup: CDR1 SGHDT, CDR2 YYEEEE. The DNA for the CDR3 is TGTGCCAGCAACGGCTTACCGGGGACAGGGGCGTACACCGGGGAGCTGTTTTTT. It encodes CASNGLPGTGAYTGELFF.

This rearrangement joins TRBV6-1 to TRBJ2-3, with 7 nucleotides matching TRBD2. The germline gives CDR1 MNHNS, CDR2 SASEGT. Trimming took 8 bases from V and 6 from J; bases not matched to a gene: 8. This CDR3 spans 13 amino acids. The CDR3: CASGGRAGDTQYF. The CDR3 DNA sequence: TGTGCCAGCGGGGGTCGAGCGGGGGATACGCAGTATTTT.

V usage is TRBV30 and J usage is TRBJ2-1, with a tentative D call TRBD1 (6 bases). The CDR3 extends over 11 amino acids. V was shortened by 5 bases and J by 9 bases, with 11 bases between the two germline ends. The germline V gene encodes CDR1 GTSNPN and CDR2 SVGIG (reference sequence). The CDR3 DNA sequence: TGTGCCTGGGGCACAGGGATTGAGCAGTTCTTC. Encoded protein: CAWGTGIEQFF.

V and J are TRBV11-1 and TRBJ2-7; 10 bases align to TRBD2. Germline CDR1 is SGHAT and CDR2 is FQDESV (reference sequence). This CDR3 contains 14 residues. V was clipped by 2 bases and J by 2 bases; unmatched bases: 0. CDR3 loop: CASSLLAGAYEQYF. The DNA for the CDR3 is TGTGCCAGCAGCTTACTAGCGGGAGCCTACGAGCAGTACTTC.

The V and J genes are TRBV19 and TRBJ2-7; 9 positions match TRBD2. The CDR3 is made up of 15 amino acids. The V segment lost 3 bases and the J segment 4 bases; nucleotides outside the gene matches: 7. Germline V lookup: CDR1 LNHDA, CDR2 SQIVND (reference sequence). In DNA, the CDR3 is TGTGCCAGTAGTATCGGGAGCGGGGGGTCTTACGAGCAGTACTTC. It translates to CASSIGSGGSYEQYF.